These 26 T cell receptor beta chains share one sample of origin, sequenced in a study of vaccination and CD4 T cells after COVID-19. Oncomine TCR Beta short-read sequencing was applied to DNA from cultured CD4+ T cells. The source of extracted genomic DNA was cultured CD4+ T cells. One entry per CDR3 protein, called by TCRdb with MiXCR from the PCR reads. The data contain over 9,000 distinct CDR3 sequences, just under 30% of them singletons. Treatment indicated: approximately 9-day PBMC culture with coronavirus spike peptide pools or control peptides (ViraFEST assay). Gathered ahead of the COVID-19 pandemic (2011-2018) were the CD4+ T cells of the unexposed donor. No antigens are known for them. Sequenced input: CD4+ T cells from blood, cultured in vitro. The receptors were sampled from a human donor in good health.

The chain employs TRBV19 and TRBJ1-2, with unresolved D. Germline CDR1 and CDR2: LNHDA and SQIVND (reference sequence). The CDR3 is made up of 14 amino acids. V shed 4 bases and J shed 1 base, with 10 bases lying between them. The CDR3: CASSTRVFNYGYTF. The CDR3 DNA reads as TGTGCCAGTAGTACTCGGGTCTTTAACTATGGCTACACCTTC.

This clonotype was observed once. The rearrangement joins TRBV11-2 to TRBJ2-3, with D hard to call. The CDR3 consists of 12 residues. With 5 bases removed from V and 8 bases from J, the gap between germline ends came to 11 bases. The V gene's germline CDR1 is SGHAT and CDR2 FQNNGV. The CDR3 nucleotides read TGTGCCAGCAGCCCGTCGCGACTTACGCAGTATTTT. Residues: CASSPSRLTQYF. Using reference TRBV11-2 and TRBJ2-3 for the parts outside the CDR3, the full variable domain is EAGVAQSPRYKIIEKRQSVAFWCNPISGHATLYWYQQILGQGPKLLIQFQNNGVVDDSQLPKDRFSAERLKGVDSTLKIQPAKLEDSAVYLCASSPSRLTQYFGPGTRLTVL.

Only one count was recorded for this clonotype. The chain joins TRBV9 to TRBJ2-2; possible D gene TRBD2, 5 bases. The V and J ends lost 0 bases and 0 bases respectively, with 6 bases between them. In germline, CDR1 is SGDLS, CDR2 YYNGEE. The CDR3 is 15 residues long. CDR3: CASSVALANTGELFF. The CDR3 DNA is TGTGCCAGCAGCGTAGCACTAGCGAACACCGGGGAGCTGTTTTTT.

The V call is TRBV20-1, the J call TRBJ1-6, with a possible D match to TRBD1 (6 bases). V was cut by 4 bases and J by 3 bases, with 13 bases left in between. This CDR3 has 15 amino acids. In germline, CDR1 is DFQATT, CDR2 SNEGSKA (reference sequence). The CDR3 loop reads CSAKKQGFYNSPLHF. The CDR3 DNA sequence: TGCAGTGCTAAAAAACAGGGCTTCTATAATTCACCCCTCCACTTT.

This clonotype has a handful of counts. This CDR3 reads CASSPNPRRGEAFF. CDR3 coding DNA: TGTGCCAGCAGCCCAAATCCGAGGCGCGGTGAAGCTTTCTTT. The chain joins TRBV9 to TRBJ1-1; D is ambiguous. V was trimmed by 4 bases and J by 7 bases, leaving 17 bases between them. The CDR3 length is 14 residues. The V gene's germline CDR1 is SGDLS and CDR2 YYNGEE.

By share, this clonotype ranks as medium-sized. The V call is TRBV10-3, the J call TRBJ2-7; 9 nucleotides match TRBD1. V lost 11 bases, J lost 5 bases, and 7 bases stayed unmatched. Germline values: CDR1 ENHRY, CDR2 SYGVKD. The CDR3 extends over 12 amino acids. The CDR3 sequence is CAVAGTGNEQYF. The CDR3 DNA is TGTGCCGTAGCCGGGACAGGGAACGAGCAGTACTTC.

This chain uses TRBV10-2 with TRBJ1-6, with D perhaps TRBD1 (6 bases). The germline V gene encodes CDR1 WSHSY and CDR2 SAAADI. The CDR3 runs 15 residues. V was trimmed by 4 bases and J by 4 bases, leaving 11 bases between them. The CDR3 DNA follows: TGCGCCAGCAGTGTTTCAGGGGAATATAATTCACCCCTCCACTTT. This gives the protein CASSVSGEYNSPLHF.

The chain has TRBV4-3 and TRBJ2-3, with TRBD2 identical over 9 bases. J gave up 10 bases and V 1 base, and 9 bases lay outside the gene matches. The germline V gene has CDR1 LGHNA and CDR2 YSLEER. The CDR3 contains 15 residues. The CDR3 spells CASSQVGLAGRAQYF. The DNA of the CDR3 is TGCGCCAGCAGCCAAGTTGGTCTAGCGGGAAGGGCGCAGTATTTT.

The rearrangement links TRBV27 to TRBJ2-7; TRBD2 agrees at 7 bases. Germline V gene sequence: CDR1 MNHEY, CDR2 SMNVEV (reference sequence). CDR3 size: 13 residues. The V and J ends lost 5 bases and 3 bases, in that order; junction bases with no gene match: 4. The CDR3 coding sequence is TGTGCCAGCAGTCGACTAGCCCTCTACGAGCAGTACTTC. This gives the protein CASSRLALYEQYF.

This clonotype was seen a few times. V gene TRBV6-5 combines with J gene TRBJ1-1; 8 bases line up with TRBD1. Trimming cost V 2 bases and J 11 bases; bases outside gene matches: 4. Germline V gene lookup returns CDR1 MNHEY and CDR2 SVGAGI. This CDR3 spans 12 amino acids. In DNA, the CDR3 is TGTGCCAGCAGTTACCCGGGACAGGCCGCTTTCTTT. It translates to CASSYPGQAAFF.

This clonotype was seen a handful of times. This rearrangement joins TRBV6-1 to TRBJ2-3; 8 bases are shared with TRBD2. Germline loops: CDR1 MNHNS, CDR2 SASEGT. CDR3 length equals 15 residues. Trimming cost V 1 base and J 1 base; bases outside gene matches: 1. CDR3 nucleotide sequence: TGTGCCAGCAGTGAAGTACTAGCGGGCACAGATACGCAGTATTTT. Amino acids: CASSEVLAGTDTQYF.

This clonotype came up a few times. The chain links TRBV6-2 or TRBV6-3 to TRBJ1-2; unclear D gene. Germline CDR1 reads MNHEY; CDR2 reads SVGEGT. Trimming took 7 bases from V and 3 from J, leaving 24 bases between them. CDR3 length equals 17 residues. This CDR3 is CASKAGTTSPQDYGYTF. CDR3 bases: TGTGCCAGCAAGGCAGGCACAACATCACCCCAGGACTATGGCTACACCTTC.

Only a few counts were recorded for this clonotype. The chain uses TRBV4-3 and TRBJ1-2, with a weak D call TRBD1 (5 bases). Trimming pared 4 bases from V and 8 bases from J, leaving 8 bases between. In germline, CDR1 is LGHNA, CDR2 YSLEER. CDR3 length equals 11 residues. The DNA for the CDR3 is TGCGCCAGCAGCCCAGGGACCGGCTACACCTTC. Its protein product is CASSPGTGYTF.

J is TRBJ1-1 and V is TRBV7-2, with D perhaps matching TRBD1 (6 bases). Germline CDR1 is SGHTA and CDR2 is FQGNSA. Trimming left V 1 base short and J 1 base short, with 19 bases between. The CDR3 loop spans 18 amino acids. The CDR3 nucleotides are TGTGCCAGCAGCTTAGTAGGTTACAGGGCCCAGGGGAACACTGAAGCTTTCTTT. This encodes CASSLVGYRAQGNTEAFF.

This clonotype is a singleton in its sample. The J gene is TRBJ2-2, the V gene TRBV5-1, with 7 bases matching TRBD2. CDR3 length: 16 residues. CDR1 is SGHRS and CDR2 is YFSETQ in the germline V gene. V trimming: 1 base; J trimming: 0 bases; junction bases outside the gene matches: 3. The CDR3 protein is CASSLKLAANTGELFF. The CDR3 DNA is TGCGCCAGCAGCTTGAAGCTAGCGGCGAACACCGGGGAGCTGTTTTTT.

In this sample, this clonotype turned up a few times. This chain joins TRBV24-1 and TRBJ2-1; TRBD2 aligns across 7 bases. J was trimmed by 0 bases and V by 4 bases; bases with no gene match: 8. The CDR3 loop spans 17 amino acids. CDR1 KGHDR and CDR2 SFDVKD come from the germline V gene. CDR3 in DNA: TGTGCCACCAGTGACCGACTAGCCCATAGCTCCTACAATGAGCAGTTCTTC. This gives the protein CATSDRLAHSSYNEQFF.

The J gene is TRBJ2-7, the V gene TRBV29-1; 10 nucleotides align to TRBD1. Germline V gives CDR1 SQVTM, CDR2 ANQGSEA. With V trimmed by 7 bases and J by 6 bases, 9 bases remained unmatched. This CDR3 is 13 amino acids long. The CDR3 DNA is TGCAGCGCCGACAGGGGGCAAGGAACCGAGCAGTACTTC. Translating it yields CSADRGQGTEQYF.

This clonotype occurred a few times. The CDR3 sequence is CASSLPGSNEQFF. The CDR3 coding sequence is TGTGCCAGCAGCTTACCCGGGAGCAATGAGCAGTTCTTC. The chain has TRBV7-8 and TRBJ2-1, with D maybe TRBD2 (6 bases). This CDR3 is built from 13 residues. CDR1 is SGHVS and CDR2 is FQNEAQ in the germline V gene. Trimming removed 2 bases at V and 6 bases at J, with 8 bases between.

J is TRBJ1-2 and V is TRBV5-3, with D maybe TRBD1 (5 bases). TRBV5-3 counts as an open reading frame of uncertain function. There are 13 residues in the CDR3. V lost 2 bases and J lost 9, with 14 bases in between. The CDR3 nucleotides read TGTGCCAGAAGCTTCCCCAGGGCTTTTAGCTACACCTTC. This sequence encodes CARSFPRAFSYTF.

The chain is built from TRBV20-1 and TRBJ2-3; 7 bases are shared with TRBD2. The V gene's germline CDR1 is DFQATT and CDR2 SNEGSKA (reference sequence). The ends lost 1 base at V and 3 bases at J; junction bases unmatched: 4. The CDR3 is 14 residues long. The CDR3 nucleotides read TGCAGTGCTAGAGTGGGCGGGAGTACAGATACGCAGTATTTT. This gives the protein CSARVGGSTDTQYF.

V gene TRBV7-3 combines with J gene TRBJ2-3, with TRBD2 identical over 9 bases. Germline V gene lookup returns CDR1 SGHTA and CDR2 FQGTGA. V shed 0 bases, J shed 2 bases, and the junction held 6 bases outside the gene matches. This CDR3 region has 17 residues. Written as DNA, the CDR3 is TGTGCCAGCAGCTTAACAGGTGGCGGGGGGGACACAGATACGCAGTATTTT. Protein product: CASSLTGGGGDTDTQYF. Variable domain in full (rest from reference TRBV7-3 and TRBJ2-3): GAGVSQTPSNKVTEKGKYVELRCDPISGHTALYWYRQSLGQGPEFLIYFQGTGAADDSGLPNDRFFAVRPEGSVSTLKIQRTERGDSAVYLCASSLTGGGGDTDTQYFGPGTRLTVL.

The chain has TRBV27 and TRBJ1-1, with D unclear. The CDR3 loop spans 14 amino acids. Trimming took 9 bases from V and 3 from J, leaving 17 bases between them. Germline V gene data show CDR1 as MNHEY and CDR2 as SMNVEV (reference sequence). As DNA, the CDR3 is TGTGCCAGTCCCGAAGGGATCGCGGACACTGAAGCTTTCTTT. This translates into CASPEGIADTEAFF.

This clonotype is medium-sized (0.01 to 0.1%). The chain couples TRBV6-2 or TRBV6-3 to TRBJ2-5; D is perhaps TRBD2 (5 bases). V was cut by 0 bases and J by 5 bases, with 10 bases left in between. Germline-derived CDR1 and CDR2 are MNHEY and SVGEGT. The CDR3 has 14 amino acids. CDR3 residues: CASSYSAGTETQYF. CDR3 DNA sequence: TGTGCCAGCAGTTACTCCGCGGGTACGGAGACCCAGTACTTC.

This clonotype turned up a few times. The J gene is TRBJ2-7, the V gene TRBV7-2; no firm D call. Germline V gives CDR1 SGHTA, CDR2 FQGNSA. V lost 8 bases and J lost 1, with 9 bases in between. The CDR3 runs to 12 residues. CDR3 amino acids: CASRKGSYEQYF. The CDR3 DNA reads TGTGCCAGCCGAAAAGGGTCCTACGAGCAGTACTTC.

There are a few counts of this clonotype. The chain carries TRBV7-2 and TRBJ2-1; 8 bases fit TRBD2. V lost 5 bases and J lost 6; bases outside the gene matches: 6. CDR1 SGHTA and CDR2 FQGNSA come from the germline V gene. There are 14 residues in the CDR3. As DNA, the CDR3 is TGTGCCAGCAGCGAAACCGGGACTAGCAATGAGCAGTTCTTC. Amino acids: CASSETGTSNEQFF.

This clonotype was counted a few times. V usage is TRBV6-1 and J usage is TRBJ2-5, with TRBD2 matching over 10 bases. This CDR3 spans 15 amino acids. CDR1 and CDR2 from the germline V gene are MNHNS and SASEGT. With 8 bases clipped from V and 7 bases from J, the junction kept 13 bases outside the gene matches. DNA of the CDR3: TGTGCCAGCGCCGCCGCAGCGGGAGGGCCTACGACCCAGTACTTC. As protein: CASAAAAGGPTTQYF.